The sequence of this TCR beta chain was determined in a study of siplizumab effects on memory and regulatory T cells (dated by TCRdb to 2018 to 2020). Regarding the study in general: The study looked at the effect of siplizumab, an anti-CD2 antibody, on alloreactive T-cell subsets in allogeneic mixed lymphocyte reactions made from human PBMCs. What the research found in general, with its limitations: A naive or memory phenotype could not be assigned to roughly 80-97% of proliferating CD4+ or CD8+ clones. Greater diversity appeared to be present in unstimulated naive T cells than in memory T cells, and a substantial contribution to the alloresponse seemed to be made by naive cells. Whether proliferating Tregs from siplizumab cultures actually had suppressive function was not functionally confirmed. The cumulative frequency of alloreactive sequences that could be traced back to unstimulated CD4+ memory T cells was significantly reduced by siplizumab. Of the alloreactive CD4+ clones that could be mapped, the Treg-derived share averaged about 63% with siplizumab compared with about 27% in control reactions. Sequences below about 10^-5 frequency were poorly captured, so only a minor fraction of alloreactive clones could be mapped to unstimulated subsets.

Sorted unstimulated T cells, along with proliferating T cells recovered from mixed lymphocyte reactions, underwent TCRbeta CDR3 sequencing. Fresh whole blood from approximately ten HLA-typed healthy donors was used to isolate PBMCs. To map where alloreactive clones came from, unstimulated CD4+ regulatory T cells were FACS-sorted. V is cut by 6 bases and J by 1 base, and the space between the germline ends is 9 bases. There are 13 amino acids in the CDR3, from cysteine to phenylalanine inclusive. Only CDR3 DNA is held: 39 bases, read in frame from base 1. Sequences LNHDA (CDR1) and SQIVND (CDR2) are obtained from the germline V gene (reference sequence). The library came from the immunoSEQ multiplex PCR assay. Some 100,000 TCR templates per sample were assayed by the deep sequencing platform. Genomic DNA extracted from sorted T cells was the material used for TCRbeta CDR3 sequencing. In the original analysis: The R programming language was used for clonal analysis of TCRbeta CDR3 data. Alloreactive CD4+ and CD8+ clones were defined by comparing unstimulated samples with post-reaction CFSE-low samples. Regulatory or non-regulatory origin of alloreactive CD4+ clones was assigned by matching sequences to the sorted unstimulated Treg and non-Treg repertoires. Here the immuneACCESS table is served through TCRdb, limited to in-frame sequences with V and J called. Missing clones are a known gap in these copies; in checked studies unresolved V genes cover under half, and the rest lacks a known reason. The V and J calls and clone size are taken from that table; D and trimming were inferred from the DNA. This sample has 90,000 to 120,000 clones in its table, and around 94% of those were observed once. Under 0.65% of the sample comes from the top ten.

Details on this clone: Its recognized antigen is unknown. Base qualities were left out, and no much larger clone turns up one base away.

The sequenced sample was Tregs sorted from blood. This sequence uses TRBV19 and TRBJ1-1; TRBD1 is perhaps the D gene, given 6 matching bases. This receptor was obtained from a human donor in good health. Here is the DNA: TGTGCCAGTAGGATGACAGGGAACACTGAAGCTTTCTTT. The translation is CASRMTGNTEAFF.